The 21 T cell receptor beta chains listed next were all sequenced from one sample in a study of cytomegalovirus exposure and HLA in healthy donors. It was with 60 Vbeta and 13 Jbeta primers that the PCR ran. Some clones are missing from TCRdb's copy, which holds only in-frame ones; the method was immunoSEQ multiplex PCR. The sample consists of 55,000 to 70,000 clones, around 74% of them appearing once. Material: PBMCs. The receptors shown here come from a woman in her sixties in good health and CMV-seropositive.

The chain uses TRBV4-1 and TRBJ2-1, with D tentatively TRBD2 (5 bases). The germline gives CDR1 MGHRA, CDR2 YSYEKL. The CDR3 has 14 amino acids. V was trimmed by 2 bases and J by 7 bases, leaving 12 bases between them. The CDR3 DNA reads as TGCGCCAGCAGCCAACTCTATCGGAGGAATGAGCAGTTCTTC. Translating gives CASSQLYRRNEQFF.

The gene calls are TRBV11-2 and TRBJ2-6, with TRBD1 matching 9 bases. Trimming at V came to 5 bases and at J to 1 base, leaving 9 bases not matched to a gene. The CDR3 is made up of 18 amino acids. The germline V gene has CDR1 SGHAT and CDR2 FQNNGV. The chain's CDR3 is CASSPGTGLWSGANVLTF. CDR3 DNA: TGTGCCAGCAGCCCGGGGACAGGGCTTTGGTCTGGGGCCAACGTCCTGACTTTC.

The chain recombines TRBV19 with TRBJ2-7, with 12 nucleotides matching TRBD1. Trimming cost V 8 bases and J 6 bases; bases outside gene matches: 5. CDR1 and CDR2 from the germline V gene are LNHDA and SQIVND (reference sequence). There are 13 residues in the CDR3. CDR3: CASGTGGFSEQYF. The CDR3 region has the DNA TGTGCCAGTGGGACAGGGGGCTTCTCCGAGCAGTACTTC.

This clone was observed a handful of times. The chain combines TRBV30 with TRBJ1-1; possibly TRBD1 for D (5 bases). V lost 3 bases and J lost 3, with 5 bases in between. The CDR3 loop spans 11 amino acids. The germline V gene has CDR1 GTSNPN and CDR2 SVGIG (reference sequence). CDR3 amino acids: CAWSRDTEAFF. The CDR3 DNA reads TGTGCCTGGAGCAGGGACACTGAAGCTTTCTTT.

The CDR3 sequence: CASSSAGTGWAGELFF. CDR3 nucleotides: TGTGCCAGTAGTAGTGCCGGGACAGGGTGGGCCGGGGAGCTGTTTTTT. The chain combines TRBV19 with TRBJ2-2; 9 bases agree with TRBD1. The CDR3 has 16 residues. V shed 4 bases and J 6 bases; nucleotides not matched to a gene: 9. From germline, CDR1 is LNHDA and CDR2 SQIVND (reference sequence).

This chain uses TRBV19 with TRBJ2-3; possible D gene TRBD1, 6 bases. Germline V gene sequence: CDR1 LNHDA, CDR2 SQIVND (reference sequence). The CDR3 spans 15 residues. V was trimmed by 3 bases and J by 2 bases, leaving 12 bases between them. The CDR3 spells CASSMGAGFTDTQYF. CDR3 bases: TGTGCCAGTAGTATGGGGGCAGGATTCACAGATACGCAGTATTTT.

This clone was picked up a small number of times. Written as DNA, the CDR3 is TGTGCCGTAGGCGGGGGTGGCAATCAGCCCCAGCATTTT. It is translated as CAVGGGGNQPQHF. V is TRBV7-9 and J is TRBJ1-5; TRBD1 is a possible D gene (5 bases). The V end lost 11 bases, the J end lost 2 bases, and 13 bases lay between the germline ends. The CDR3 loop spans 13 amino acids. Germline CDR1 and CDR2: SEHNR and FQNEAQ (reference sequence).

This clone was recorded once. The CDR3 region is CASSERRGDQPQHF. DNA of the CDR3: TGTGCCAGCAGTGAACGTAGGGGTGATCAGCCCCAGCATTTT. This chain uses TRBV2 with TRBJ1-5; perhaps TRBD1 as D (5 bases). With 2 bases removed from V and 5 bases from J, the gap between germline ends came to 10 bases. CDR3 length equals 14 residues. Germline V lookup: CDR1 SNHLY, CDR2 FYNNEI. Filled out from reference TRBV2 and TRBJ1-5, the complete variable domain reads EPEVTQTPSHQVTQMGQEVILRCVPISNHLYFYWYRQILGQKVEFLVSFYNNEISEKSEIFDDQFSVERPDGSNFTLKIRSTKLEDSAMYFCASSERRGDQPQHFGDGTRLSIL.

The chain uses TRBV7-3 and TRBJ1-2; a weak D match, TRBD1 (5 bases). V lost 2 bases, J lost 6 bases, and 10 bases lay in between. CDR1 SGHTA and CDR2 FQGTGA come from the germline V gene. The CDR3 loop spans 13 amino acids. The CDR3 sequence is CASSLRGSDGYTF. The CDR3 coding sequence is TGTGCCAGCAGCTTACGGGGGAGTGATGGCTACACCTTC.

In this sample, this clone turned up a few times. V gene TRBV6-4 combines with J gene TRBJ2-6, with a weak D call TRBD1 (6 bases). Germline lookup yields CDR1 MRHNA and CDR2 SNTAGT. V gave up 9 bases and J gave up 2 bases, with 17 bases separating them. The CDR3 covers 16 residues. CDR3 DNA sequence: TGTGCCAGGAGTTATTACAGGGAAGCTGGGGCCAACGTCCTGACTTTC. Its translation is CARSYYREAGANVLTF.

This rearrangement joins TRBV27 to TRBJ2-1; D remains unclear. Trimming cost V 3 bases and J 0 bases, with 6 bases left between them. The CDR3 covers 14 residues. Germline CDR1 and CDR2: MNHEY and SMNVEV (reference sequence). In DNA form, the CDR3 reads TGTGCCAGCAGTTTCCGCGGCTCCTACAATGAGCAGTTCTTC. This codes for CASSFRGSYNEQFF.

The genes are TRBV6-5 and TRBJ1-3; D not certain. The germline V gene encodes CDR1 MNHEY and CDR2 SVGAGI. CDR3 length equals 16 residues. Trimming left V 2 bases short and J 3 bases short, with 14 bases between. CDR3 protein: CASSYEAGIGGNTIYF. The DNA of the CDR3 is TGTGCCAGCAGTTACGAAGCGGGGATCGGTGGAAACACCATATATTTT.

V is TRBV15 and J is TRBJ1-5; a weak D match, TRBD1 (5 bases). V lost 4 bases to trimming and J lost 1 base, with 8 bases between them. The CDR3 is 14 amino acids. Germline values: CDR1 LNHNV, CDR2 YYDKDF (reference sequence). The CDR3, as DNA: TGTGCCACCAGCACAGGGAACAGCAATCAGCCCCAGCATTTT. This gives the protein CATSTGNSNQPQHF.

This sequence joins TRBV19 and TRBJ1-1; D gene ambiguous. CDR1 and CDR2 (germline): LNHDA, SQIVND (reference sequence). This CDR3 is built from 15 residues. The CDR3 DNA reads TGTGTTTCACGTCCTGGTACAGATCCAAACACTGAAGCTTTCTTT. Translating it yields CVSRPGTDPNTEAFF.

The chain joins TRBV30 to TRBJ1-2, with a weak D call TRBD1 (6 bases). The germline gives CDR1 GTSNPN, CDR2 SVGIG (reference sequence). The CDR3 is made up of 16 amino acids. The ends were cut back, 5 bases at V and 3 bases at J, with 22 bases in the middle. The CDR3 nucleotides are TGTGCCTGGGTCTGGGGGGGCGCCGGGGCTTACTATGGCTACACCTTC. It specifies CAWVWGGAGAYYGYTF. Full variable domain (outside the CDR3, taken from reference TRBV30 and TRBJ1-2): SQTIHQWPATLVQPVGSPLSLECTVEGTSNPNLYWYRQAAGRGLQLLFYSVGIGQISSEVPQNLSASRPQDRQFILSSKKLLLSDSGFYLCAWVWGGAGAYYGYTFGSGTRLTVV.

This chain connects TRBV7-9 to TRBJ1-4, with D possibly matching TRBD1 (6 bases). The germline gives CDR1 SEHNR, CDR2 FQNEAQ (reference sequence). The V end lost 2 bases, the J end lost 5 bases, and 9 bases lay between the germline ends. This CDR3 region has 14 residues. The CDR3 loop reads CASSLSGANEKLFF. In nucleotides, the CDR3 is TGTGCCAGCAGCTTATCAGGGGCGAATGAAAAACTGTTTTTT.

The chain carries TRBV29-1 and TRBJ1-5; 7 nucleotides align to TRBD1. J gave up 3 bases and V 6 bases, and 5 bases lay outside the gene matches. The germline V gene has CDR1 SQVTM and CDR2 ANQGSEA. The CDR3 contains 13 residues. Here the CDR3 DNA reads TGCAGCGTCGCAGGGGGACACAATCAGCCCCAGCATTTT. This encodes CSVAGGHNQPQHF.

The CDR3 region has the DNA TGTGCCAGCAGCTTGAGAGAGTGGGACAGAGAAATTGAAGCTTTCTTT. It yields the protein CASSLREWDREIEAFF. The chain combines TRBV5-6 with TRBJ1-1; TRBD1 matches at 7 bases. CDR1 and CDR2 from the germline V gene are SGHDT and YYEEEE. V shed 1 base and J 7 bases; nucleotides not matched to a gene: 13. CDR3 size: 16 residues.

The chain links TRBV5-4 to TRBJ2-5, with D possibly TRBD2 on 6 matching bases. Germline assignment: CDR1 SGHNT and CDR2 YYREEE (reference sequence). The CDR3 covers 15 residues. Trimming stripped 2 bases from V and 0 bases from J, with 11 bases between. The CDR3 DNA sequence: TGTGCCAGCAGCTTACGGGGGACCTACCAAGAGACCCAGTACTTC. Its protein product is CASSLRGTYQETQYF.

The chain uses TRBV29-1 and TRBJ2-3; 12 nucleotides match TRBD2. This CDR3 is built from 15 residues. The germline gives CDR1 SQVTM, CDR2 ANQGSEA. J was trimmed by 0 bases and V by 7 bases; bases with no gene match: 5. The CDR3 DNA is TGCAGCGCGACTAGCGGGAGTACTAGCACAGATACGCAGTATTTT. It specifies CSATSGSTSTDTQYF.

The chain combines TRBV6-4 with TRBJ2-3; D unresolved. CDR1 and CDR2 from the germline V gene are MRHNA and SNTAGT. The CDR3 length is 14 residues. Trimming cost V 2 bases and J 4 bases, with 10 bases left between them. CDR3 bases: TGTGCCAGCAGTGACACGGTCGGTTCAGATACGCAGTATTTT. It yields the protein CASSDTVGSDTQYF.